The clone carrying this T cell receptor beta chain showed up many times. This sample is drawn from a study of early T cells in non-severe SARS-CoV-2 infection. CDR3 size: 15 residues. Germline-derived CDR1 and CDR2 are MNHEY and SVGEGT. V lost 0 bases to trimming and J lost 2 bases, with 10 bases between them. TCRdb ran MiXCR on the 5' RACE reads and lists one entry per CDR3 protein. The repertoire has roughly 99,000 distinct CDR3 sequences, 10% to 15% of them found once; the top ten carry 3.5% to 5%. The receptor's source is an adult who was a healthcare worker with PCR-confirmed SARS-CoV-2 infection or an uninfected control (not recorded which). The chain employs TRBV6-2 or TRBV6-3 and TRBJ1-1, with D unresolved. Sample: whole blood, taken at baseline. The CDR3 nucleotides are TGTGCCAGCAGTTACTCCTCGGACTCTAACACTGAAGCTTTCTTT. Protein product: CASSYSSDSNTEAFF.